The source of this T cell receptor beta chain is a study of blood T cell repertoires in COVID-19. Study-level background: Spain, Italy and the United States supplied samples that represented acute and convalescent COVID-19. T cells, B-cell-depleted T cells, or PBMCs provided the cDNA or gDNA that served as material.

Trimming removed 6 bases from V and 7 bases from J; junction bases left unmatched: 5. Germline V gene lookup returns CDR1 LNHDA and CDR2 SQIVND (reference sequence). The CDR3 covers 13 residues. The authors' processing: Reference gene primers were amplified, and this amplification served to estimate nucleated cell counts. Here immunoSEQ multiplex PCR was the method, and the copy in TCRdb shows in-frame clones only, minus some. The D gene and trimming were derived from the DNA, and the V and J assignments and clone size from that table. The sample holds 75,000 to 90,000 clones, roughly 91% seen once. This clonotype was sampled from a woman aged 45-65 years in a cohort sampled during active COVID-19. The sequenced sample was peripheral blood. This sequence joins TRBV19 and TRBJ1-5; 8 bases are shared with TRBD1. The CDR3 nucleotides are TGTGCCAGTAGCACGACAGGGGCCCAGCCCCAGCATTTT. Its protein is CASSTTGAQPQHF.